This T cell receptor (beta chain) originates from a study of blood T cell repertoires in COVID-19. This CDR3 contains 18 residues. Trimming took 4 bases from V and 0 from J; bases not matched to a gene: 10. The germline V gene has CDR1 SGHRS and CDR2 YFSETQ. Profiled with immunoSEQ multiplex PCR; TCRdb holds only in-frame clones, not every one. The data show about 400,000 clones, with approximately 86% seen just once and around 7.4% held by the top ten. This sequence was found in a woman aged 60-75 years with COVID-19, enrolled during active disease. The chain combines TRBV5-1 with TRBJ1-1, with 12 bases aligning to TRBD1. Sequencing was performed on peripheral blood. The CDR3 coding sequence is TGCGCCAGCAGCGAATTCGGGACAGGGGGCGCATTGAACACTGAAGCTTTCTTT. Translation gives CASSEFGTGGALNTEAFF. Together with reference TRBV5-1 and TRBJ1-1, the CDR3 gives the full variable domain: KAGVTQTPRYLIKTRGQQVTLSCSPISGHRSVSWYQQTPGQGLQFLFEYFSETQRNKGNFPGRFSGRQFSNSRSEMNVSTLELGDSALYLCASSEFGTGGALNTEAFFGQGTRLTVV.